This T cell receptor (beta chain) was recorded in a study of OX40 agonist ivuxolimab in advanced cancers. Overall study context: Ivuxolimab is a fully human IgG2 antibody that activates OX40 (CD134). Two cutaneous melanoma patients and one hepatocellular carcinoma patient, three in all, had partial responses.

Germline CDR1 is MNHEY and CDR2 is SMNVEV (reference sequence). The CDR3 has 15 residues. Trimming stripped 2 bases from V and 2 bases from J, with 9 bases between. Samples were taken at baseline and on day 1 of cycles 4 and 7. Assay: immunoSEQ multiplex PCR; the TCRdb copy retains only in-frame clones and omits some. The sample records some 18,000 clones, about 70% being singletons. Sequenced here: CD4+ or CD8+ T cells sorted from blood, sampled in a trial of the OX40 agonist ivuxolimab. V gene TRBV27 combines with J gene TRBJ2-2; D possibly corresponds to TRBD2 (6 bases). The clonotype originates from an adult with an advanced solid tumor such as melanoma, head and neck, liver or kidney cancer. The CDR3 here is CASSLDGRNTGELFF. The CDR3 DNA sequence: TGTGCCAGCAGTTTAGACGGGAGAAACACCGGGGAGCTGTTTTTT.